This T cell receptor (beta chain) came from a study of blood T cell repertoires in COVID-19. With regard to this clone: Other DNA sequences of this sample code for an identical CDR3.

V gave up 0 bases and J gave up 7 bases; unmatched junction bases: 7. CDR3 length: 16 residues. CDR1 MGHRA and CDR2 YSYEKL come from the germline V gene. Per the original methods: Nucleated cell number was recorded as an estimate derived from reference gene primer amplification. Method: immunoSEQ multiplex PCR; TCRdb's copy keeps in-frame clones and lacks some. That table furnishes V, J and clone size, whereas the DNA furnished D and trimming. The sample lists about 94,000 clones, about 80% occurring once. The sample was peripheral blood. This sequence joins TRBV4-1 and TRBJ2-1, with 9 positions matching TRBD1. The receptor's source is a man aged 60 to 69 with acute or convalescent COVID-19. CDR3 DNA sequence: TGCGCCAGCAGCCAAGACGGGACAGGGTGGAGAAATGAGCAGTTCTTC. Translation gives CASSQDGTGWRNEQFF.